This T cell receptor (beta chain) is drawn from a study of blood T cell repertoires in COVID-19. Overall study: Both acute and convalescent COVID-19 samples were obtained from the United States, Italy and Spain. In each case, the material was cDNA or gDNA derived from T cells, B-cell-depleted T cells, or PBMCs.

As for this clone: One end of the junction fails to match germline, which may point to a read error.

Source study methods: Reference gene primer amplification in the assay estimated nucleated cell counts. TCRdb keeps only in-frame clones here, not all; method: immunoSEQ multiplex PCR. Clone size and V and J calls were adopted from that table, with D and trimming inferred from the DNA. The sample records 110,000 or so clones, approximately 90% being singletons. The CDR3 is 15 amino acids. Germline V gives CDR1 SGHNT, CDR2 YYREEE (reference sequence). V usage is TRBV5-4 and J usage is TRBJ1-2; maybe TRBD1 (5 bases). This receptor was identified in a human donor in a cohort sampled during active COVID-19. The sequenced sample consisted of peripheral blood. The CDR3 DNA reads TGTGCCAGCAGGTTGGGGGGACCGCGCGGGAATGGCTACACCTTC. Translated: CASRLGGPRGNGYTF.